This T cell receptor beta chain was identified during a study of PD-1 blockade in classical Hodgkin lymphoma. The V and J ends lost 0 bases and 1 base respectively, with 16 bases between them. Per germline, CDR1 SGHRS and CDR2 YFSETQ. The CDR3 is 17 residues long. Libraries were prepared by immunoSEQ multiplex PCR; TCRdb keeps only in-frame clonotypes and omits some of them. The sample lists about 17,000 clones; 75% to 85% were seen once. Regarding the study as a whole: By cycle point C4D1, TCR diversity had risen significantly in CD4+ cells (but not CD8+ cells). Prior to therapy, complete responders displayed diversity much like that of newly diagnosed patients.

Following autologous stem cell transplantation, relapse occurred in every patient, and exposure to brentuximab vedotin varied. As regards this clone: Its specificity is not known.

The specimen was peripheral blood mononuclear cells (PBMCs), collected at baseline. V and J are TRBV5-1 and TRBJ1-1; maybe TRBD1 (6 bases). This TCR was sampled from a human donor with classical Hodgkin lymphoma. The CDR3 DNA is TGCGCCAGCAGCTTGGCTCGCCAGGGGAAAGGGAACACTGAAGCTTTCTTT. This translates into CASSLARQGKGNTEAFF. The whole variable domain, remainder taken from reference TRBV5-1 and TRBJ1-1, is KAGVTQTPRYLIKTRGQQVTLSCSPISGHRSVSWYQQTPGQGLQFLFEYFSETQRNKGNFPGRFSGRQFSNSRSEMNVSTLELGDSALYLCASSLARQGKGNTEAFFGQGTRLTVV.